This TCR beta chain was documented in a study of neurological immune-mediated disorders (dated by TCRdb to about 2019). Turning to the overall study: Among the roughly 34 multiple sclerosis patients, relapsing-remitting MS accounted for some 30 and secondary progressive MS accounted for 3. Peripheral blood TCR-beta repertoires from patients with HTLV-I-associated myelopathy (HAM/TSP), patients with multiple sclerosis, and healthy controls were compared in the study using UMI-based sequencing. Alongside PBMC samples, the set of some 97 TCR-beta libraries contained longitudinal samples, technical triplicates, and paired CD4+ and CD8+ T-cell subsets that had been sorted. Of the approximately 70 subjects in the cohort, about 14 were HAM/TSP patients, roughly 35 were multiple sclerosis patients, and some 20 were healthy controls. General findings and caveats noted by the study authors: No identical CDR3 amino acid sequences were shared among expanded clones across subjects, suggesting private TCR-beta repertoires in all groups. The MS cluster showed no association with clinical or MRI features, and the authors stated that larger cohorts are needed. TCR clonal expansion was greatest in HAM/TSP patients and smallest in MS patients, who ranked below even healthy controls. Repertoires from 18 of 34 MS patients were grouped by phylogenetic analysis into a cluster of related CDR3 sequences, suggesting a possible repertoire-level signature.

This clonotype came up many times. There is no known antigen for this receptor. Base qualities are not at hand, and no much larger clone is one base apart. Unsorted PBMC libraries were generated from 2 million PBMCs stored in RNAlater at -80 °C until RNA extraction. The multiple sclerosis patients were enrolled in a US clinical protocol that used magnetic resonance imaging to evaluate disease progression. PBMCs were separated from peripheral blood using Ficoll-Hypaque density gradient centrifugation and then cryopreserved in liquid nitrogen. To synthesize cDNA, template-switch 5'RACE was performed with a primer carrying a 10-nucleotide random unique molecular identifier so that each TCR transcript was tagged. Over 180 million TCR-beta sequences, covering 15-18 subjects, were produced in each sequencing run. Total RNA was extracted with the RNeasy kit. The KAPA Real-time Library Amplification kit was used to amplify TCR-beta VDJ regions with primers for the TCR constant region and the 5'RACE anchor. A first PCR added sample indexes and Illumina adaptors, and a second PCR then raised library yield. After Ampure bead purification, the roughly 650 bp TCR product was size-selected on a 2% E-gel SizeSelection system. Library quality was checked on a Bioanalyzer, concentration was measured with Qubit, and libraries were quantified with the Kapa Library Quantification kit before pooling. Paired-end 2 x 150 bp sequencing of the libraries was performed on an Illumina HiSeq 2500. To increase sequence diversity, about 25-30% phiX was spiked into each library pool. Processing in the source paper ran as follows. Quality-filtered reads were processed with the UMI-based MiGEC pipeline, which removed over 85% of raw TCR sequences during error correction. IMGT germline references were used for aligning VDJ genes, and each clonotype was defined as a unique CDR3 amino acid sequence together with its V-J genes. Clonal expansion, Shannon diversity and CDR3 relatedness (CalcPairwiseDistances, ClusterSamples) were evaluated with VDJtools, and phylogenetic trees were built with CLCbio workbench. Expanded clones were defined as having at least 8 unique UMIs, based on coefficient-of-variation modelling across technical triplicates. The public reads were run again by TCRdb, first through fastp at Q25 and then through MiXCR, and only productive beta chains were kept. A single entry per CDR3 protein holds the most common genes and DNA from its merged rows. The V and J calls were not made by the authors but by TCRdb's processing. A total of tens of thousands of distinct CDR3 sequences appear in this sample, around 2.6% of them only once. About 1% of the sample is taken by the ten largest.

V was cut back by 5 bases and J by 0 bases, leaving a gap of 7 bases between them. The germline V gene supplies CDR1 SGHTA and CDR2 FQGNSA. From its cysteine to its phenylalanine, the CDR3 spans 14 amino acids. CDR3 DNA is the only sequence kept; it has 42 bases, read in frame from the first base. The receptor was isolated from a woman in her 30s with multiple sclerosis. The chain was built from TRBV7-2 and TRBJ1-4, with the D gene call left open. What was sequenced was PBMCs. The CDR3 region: CASSPGTTNEKLFF. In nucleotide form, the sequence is TGTGCCAGCAGCCCAGGAACAACTAATGAAAAACTGTTTTTT.